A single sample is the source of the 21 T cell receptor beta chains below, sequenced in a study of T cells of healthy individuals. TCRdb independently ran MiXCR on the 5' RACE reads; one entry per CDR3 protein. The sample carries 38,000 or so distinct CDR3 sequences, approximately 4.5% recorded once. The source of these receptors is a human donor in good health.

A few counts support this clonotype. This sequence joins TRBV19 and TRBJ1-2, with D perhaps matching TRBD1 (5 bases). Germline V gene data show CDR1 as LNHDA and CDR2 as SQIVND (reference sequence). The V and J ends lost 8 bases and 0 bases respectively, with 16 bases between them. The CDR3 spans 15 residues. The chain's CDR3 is CASHWDRASNYGYTF. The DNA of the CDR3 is TGTGCCAGTCACTGGGACCGAGCTTCTAACTATGGCTACACCTTC.

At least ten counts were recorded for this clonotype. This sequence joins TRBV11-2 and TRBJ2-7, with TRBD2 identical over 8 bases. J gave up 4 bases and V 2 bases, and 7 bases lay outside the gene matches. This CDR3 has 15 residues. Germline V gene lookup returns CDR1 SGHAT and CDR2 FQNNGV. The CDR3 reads CASSLSGGGPYEQYF. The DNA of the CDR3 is TGTGCCAGCAGCTTATCCGGGGGGGGCCCGTACGAGCAGTACTTC. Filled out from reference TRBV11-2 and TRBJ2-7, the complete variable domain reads EAGVAQSPRYKIIEKRQSVAFWCNPISGHATLYWYQQILGQGPKLLIQFQNNGVVDDSQLPKDRFSAERLKGVDSTLKIQPAKLEDSAVYLCASSLSGGGPYEQYFGPGTRLTVT.

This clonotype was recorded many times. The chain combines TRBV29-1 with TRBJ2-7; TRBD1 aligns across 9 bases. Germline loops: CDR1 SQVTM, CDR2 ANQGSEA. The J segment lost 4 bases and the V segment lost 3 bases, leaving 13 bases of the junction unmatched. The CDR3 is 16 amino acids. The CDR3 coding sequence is TGCAGCGTTGACATTCGAACCGGGACAGGGAGTTACGAGCAGTACTTC. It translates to CSVDIRTGTGSYEQYF.

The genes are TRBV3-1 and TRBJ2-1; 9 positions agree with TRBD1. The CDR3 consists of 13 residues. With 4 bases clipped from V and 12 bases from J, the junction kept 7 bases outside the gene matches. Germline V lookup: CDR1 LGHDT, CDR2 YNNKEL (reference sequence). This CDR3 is CASSRMTGGGQFF. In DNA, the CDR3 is TGTGCCAGCAGCCGAATGACAGGGGGAGGGCAGTTCTTC.

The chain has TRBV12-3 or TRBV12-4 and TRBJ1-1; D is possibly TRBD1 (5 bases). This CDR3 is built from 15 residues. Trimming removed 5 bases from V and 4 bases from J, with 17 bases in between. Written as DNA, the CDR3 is TGTGCCAGCAGTGTGACAGCTATGGAAGGCACTGAAGCTTTCTTT. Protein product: CASSVTAMEGTEAFF.

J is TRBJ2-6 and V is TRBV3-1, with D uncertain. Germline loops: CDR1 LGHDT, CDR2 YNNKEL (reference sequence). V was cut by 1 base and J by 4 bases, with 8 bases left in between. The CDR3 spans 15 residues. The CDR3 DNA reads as TGTGCCAGCAGCCAAGGAGCAGGAGGGGCCAACGTCCTGACTTTC. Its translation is CASSQGAGGANVLTF.

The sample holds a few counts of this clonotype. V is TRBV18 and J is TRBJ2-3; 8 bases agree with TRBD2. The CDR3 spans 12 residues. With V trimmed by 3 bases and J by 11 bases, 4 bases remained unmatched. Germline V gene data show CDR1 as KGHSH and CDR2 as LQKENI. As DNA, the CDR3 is TGTGCCAGCTCACCCGAGCGGGAGATGCAGTATTTT. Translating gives CASSPEREMQYF.

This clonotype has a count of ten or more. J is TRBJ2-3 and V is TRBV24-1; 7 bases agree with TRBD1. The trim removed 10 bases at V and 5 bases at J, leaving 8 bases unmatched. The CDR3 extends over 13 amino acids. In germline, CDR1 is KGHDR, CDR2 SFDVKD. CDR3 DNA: TGTGCCACTTCTAGACAGGGCGAAGATACGCAGTATTTT. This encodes CATSRQGEDTQYF.

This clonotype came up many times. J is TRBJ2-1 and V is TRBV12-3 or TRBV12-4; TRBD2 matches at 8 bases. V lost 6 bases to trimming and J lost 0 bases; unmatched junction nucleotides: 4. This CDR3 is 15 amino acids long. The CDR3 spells CASSKLAASYNEQFF. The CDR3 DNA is TGTGCCAGCAGCAAACTAGCGGCCTCCTACAATGAGCAGTTCTTC.

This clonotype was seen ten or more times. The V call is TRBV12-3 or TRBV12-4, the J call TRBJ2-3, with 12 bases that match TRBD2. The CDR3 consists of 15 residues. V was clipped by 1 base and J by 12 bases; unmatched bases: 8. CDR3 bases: TGTGCCAGCAGTTTAGAGTCTCTAGCGGGAGGGCGCCAGTATTTT. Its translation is CASSLESLAGGRQYF.

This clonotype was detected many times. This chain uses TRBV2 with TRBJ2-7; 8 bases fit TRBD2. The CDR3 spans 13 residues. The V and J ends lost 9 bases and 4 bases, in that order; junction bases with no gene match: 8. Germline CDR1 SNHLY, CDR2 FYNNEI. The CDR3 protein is CASTGGARYEQYF. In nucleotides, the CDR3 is TGTGCCAGTACGGGGGGGGCGCGATACGAGCAGTACTTC.

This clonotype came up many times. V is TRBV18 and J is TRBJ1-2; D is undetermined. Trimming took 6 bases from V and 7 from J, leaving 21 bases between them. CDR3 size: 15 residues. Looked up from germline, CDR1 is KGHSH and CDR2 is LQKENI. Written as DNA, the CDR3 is TGTGCCAGCTCCCCTGCCGTGACGGGAGATCGTGGCTACACCTTC. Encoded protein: CASSPAVTGDRGYTF.

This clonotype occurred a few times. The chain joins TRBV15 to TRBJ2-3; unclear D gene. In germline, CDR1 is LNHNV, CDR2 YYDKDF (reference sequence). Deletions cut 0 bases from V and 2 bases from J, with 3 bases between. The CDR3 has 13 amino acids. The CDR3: CATSRDNTDTQYF. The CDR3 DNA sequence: TGTGCCACCAGCAGAGATAACACAGATACGCAGTATTTT.

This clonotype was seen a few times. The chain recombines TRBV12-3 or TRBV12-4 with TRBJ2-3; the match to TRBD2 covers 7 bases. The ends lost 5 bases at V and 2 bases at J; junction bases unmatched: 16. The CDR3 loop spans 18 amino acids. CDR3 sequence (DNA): TGTGCCAGCAGTCCGCGGGACTACCTTTATTATAACACAGATACGCAGTATTTT. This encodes CASSPRDYLYYNTDTQYF.

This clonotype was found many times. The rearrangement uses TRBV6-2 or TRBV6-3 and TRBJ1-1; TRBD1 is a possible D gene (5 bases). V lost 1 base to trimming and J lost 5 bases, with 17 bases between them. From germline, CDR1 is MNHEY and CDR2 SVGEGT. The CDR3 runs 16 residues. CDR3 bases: TGTGCCAGCAGTTACTGGATCGGGACGGCGGGAACTGAAGCTTTCTTT. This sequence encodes CASSYWIGTAGTEAFF.

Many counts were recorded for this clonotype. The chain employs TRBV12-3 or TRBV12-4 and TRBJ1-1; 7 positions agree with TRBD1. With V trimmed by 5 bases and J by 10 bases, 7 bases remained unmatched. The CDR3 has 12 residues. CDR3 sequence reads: CASSLTGDRAFF. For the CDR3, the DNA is TGTGCCAGCAGTCTCACAGGGGACCGAGCTTTCTTT.

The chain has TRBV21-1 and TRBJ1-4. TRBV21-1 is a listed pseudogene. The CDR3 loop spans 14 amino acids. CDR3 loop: CARREVSTNEKLFF. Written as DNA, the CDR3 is TGTGCCAGGAGGGAGGTCTCGACTAATGAAAAACTGTTTTTT.

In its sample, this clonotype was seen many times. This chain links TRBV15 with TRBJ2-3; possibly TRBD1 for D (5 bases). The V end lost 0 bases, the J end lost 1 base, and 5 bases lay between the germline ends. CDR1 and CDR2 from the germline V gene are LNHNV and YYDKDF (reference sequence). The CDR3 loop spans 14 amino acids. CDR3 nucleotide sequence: TGTGCCACCAGCAGAGACAGGGGCACAGATACGCAGTATTTT. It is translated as CATSRDRGTDTQYF. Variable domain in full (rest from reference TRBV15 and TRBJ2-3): DAMVIQNPRYQVTQFGKPVTLSCSQTLNHNVMYWYQQKSSQAPKLLFHYYDKDFNNEADTPDNFQSRRPNTSFCFLDIRSPGLGDTAMYLCATSRDRGTDTQYFGPGTRLTVL.

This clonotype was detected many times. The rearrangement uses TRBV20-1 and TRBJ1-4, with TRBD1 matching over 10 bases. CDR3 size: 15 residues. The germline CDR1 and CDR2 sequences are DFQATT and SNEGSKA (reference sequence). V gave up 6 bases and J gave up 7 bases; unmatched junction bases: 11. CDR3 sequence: CSAIRDRGGGEKLFF. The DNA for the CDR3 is TGCAGTGCCATTCGGGACAGGGGTGGAGGTGAAAAACTGTTTTTT.

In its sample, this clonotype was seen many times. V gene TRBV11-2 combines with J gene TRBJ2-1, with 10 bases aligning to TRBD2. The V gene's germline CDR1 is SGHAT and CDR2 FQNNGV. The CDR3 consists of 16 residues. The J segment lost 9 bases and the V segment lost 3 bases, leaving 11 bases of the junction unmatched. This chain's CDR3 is CASSLMSGGAQGEQFF. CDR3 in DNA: TGTGCCAGCAGCTTGATGAGCGGGGGGGCTCAAGGTGAGCAGTTCTTC. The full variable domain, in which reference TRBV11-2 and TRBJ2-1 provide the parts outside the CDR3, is EAGVAQSPRYKIIEKRQSVAFWCNPISGHATLYWYQQILGQGPKLLIQFQNNGVVDDSQLPKDRFSAERLKGVDSTLKIQPAKLEDSAVYLCASSLMSGGAQGEQFFGPGTRLTVL.

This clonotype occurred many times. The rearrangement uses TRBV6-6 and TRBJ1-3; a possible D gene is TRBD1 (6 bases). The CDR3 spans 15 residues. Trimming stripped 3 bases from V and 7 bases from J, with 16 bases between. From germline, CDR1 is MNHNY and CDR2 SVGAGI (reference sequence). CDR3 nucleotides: TGTGCCAGCAGTTATATGGTCGCAGGGGTTAACACCATATATTTT. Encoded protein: CASSYMVAGVNTIYF.